This T cell receptor (beta chain) was observed in a study of blood T cell repertoires in COVID-19 (dated by TCRdb to about 2020). A note on the overall study: Samples covering the acute and convalescent phases of COVID-19 were provided by collaborators in the United States, Italy and Spain. The material from the prospective study consisted of cDNA or gDNA derived from T cells, B-cell-depleted T cells, or PBMCs. Subjects who had been exposed to COVID-19, were actively infected with it, or had recovered from it provided the deeply sampled blood TCRbeta repertoires that made up the dataset. A freely available public database, intended as a resource for researchers studying the immune response to SARS-CoV-2, is where the repertoires were released. Samples were obtained from the ongoing ImmuneRACE study (first 160 participants) and from about 1,300 subjects provided by 6 global collaborators. Sample metadata almost always included a de-identified subject ID, COVID-19 status, age in years and sex. Where HLA class I and class II types were available, the types were taken from metadata supplied by the sample provider, not from assay-based typing.

Summary of the overall study and its limitations: The quantity of clinical and demographic metadata differed by source and by participant and was supplied without curation.

A word on this clone: Its antigen remains unidentified. The record has no base qualities; no much larger clone is one base away.

One collaborating source in Seattle enrolled patients while the patients were actively infected and followed the patients over time throughout the course of disease. Collaborating institutions collected whole blood in K2EDTA tubes following their own protocols. For TCRbeta analysis, collaborators shipped samples in one of three forms: frozen whole blood, isolated PBMCs, or DNA extracted from either of those sample types. TCRbeta CDR3 regions were amplified from genomic DNA by means of the immunoSEQ Assay, a bias-controlled multiplex PCR. As for the authors' bioinformatics: The number of nucleated cells in each sample was estimated by amplification of reference gene primers within the assay. To quantify the absolute abundance of each unique TCRbeta CDR3 rearrangement, sequence reads were collapsed and filtered. For each sample, productive Simpson clonality was calculated as the square root of Simpson's diversity index across productive rearrangements. The clones in this table, taken by TCRdb from immuneACCESS, are in-frame only. Not every clone is retained; where verified, under half of the shortfall comes from an unresolved V gene, and the cause of the rest is unknown. D and trimming come from the DNA, and the V and J calls and clone size come from that table. The sample profile shows about 420,000 clones; 70% to 90% of them were found once. The ten largest clones add up to roughly 0.84% of the sample.

Spanning cysteine to phenylalanine, the CDR3 consists of 13 amino acids. Only CDR3 DNA is held: 39 bases, read in frame from base 1. The germline V gene yields SQVTM for CDR1 and ANQGSEA for CDR2. Trimming removed 3 bases from V and 3 bases from J, leaving 11 bases between the germline ends. Sequenced: peripheral blood. The chain employs TRBV29-1 and TRBJ1-1; no D gene call is confident. The receptor was isolated from a man aged 18 to 30 with COVID-19, enrolled during active disease. The sequence in DNA is TGCAGCGTTGACCGGGTTCGGGACACTGAAGCTTTCTTT. The encoded protein is CSVDRVRDTEAFF.